The rows below give T cell receptor beta chains drawn from one sample of a study of T-cell reconstitution after alpha-beta-depleted transplantation in children. TCRdb independently ran MiXCR on the PCR reads; one entry per CDR3 protein. The table includes some 390,000 distinct CDR3 sequences, about 20% detected once. This specimen consisted of PBMCs from the stem cell graft donor, obtained from the stem cell graft. The receptors were gathered from a human donor who donated a stem cell graft to a child with acute myeloid leukemia. Both conserved end residues are part of each CDR3.

cdr3_aa v_call
CAISESAEETQYF TRBV10-3
CASSLRGDNEKLFF TRBV12-3/TRBV12-4
CASSLLTGTIYNEQFF TRBV7-9
CASSKGDSGAYNEQFF TRBV21-1
CASSEGTGANYEQYF TRBV10-1
CASSSSGKETQYF TRBV12-3/TRBV12-4
CASSPGQQNYGYTF TRBV6-1
CASSRSLTGAFFF TRBV12-3/TRBV12-4
CAREIAGVPYNEQFF TRBV27
CASSLDTLAPTTDTQYF TRBV11-2
CASSELAVYNEQFF TRBV18
CASSLTIGTGGNNEQFF TRBV7-9
CASRQGLAGDNEQFF TRBV5-6
CASSPKEYNEQFF TRBV6-2/TRBV6-3
CSARDTRDFNTGELFF TRBV20-1
CATSETGDRDSAGDTQYF TRBV24-1
CASSAHRAVYEQYF TRBV28
CASSELTGGTQYF TRBV25-1
CSAEGQGSNTEAFF TRBV29-1
CASSPLGGYTGELFF TRBV18
CASRPNGSGNTIYF TRBV12-3/TRBV12-4
CSVGDLNAGQGFHEQYF TRBV29-1
CASSFGPRAYEQYF TRBV6-5
CASSQDIIRLGISYEQYF TRBV4-3
CASSITPNTEAFF TRBV12-3/TRBV12-4
CSARSAGGNWYSNQPQHF TRBV20-1
CASSQESRQDEQYF TRBV4-1
CASSFTHTDTQYF TRBV12-3/TRBV12-4
CASSPRTGRRTQYF TRBV12-3/TRBV12-4
CASSLLAGTSGDNEQFF TRBV4-2
CASSLKAGADTQYF TRBV7-3
CASRLHRGDEQFF TRBV27
CASSLRDLYNEQFF TRBV7-9
CAWSPTSGSLGEQFF TRBV30
CASSVNRGGYYEQYF TRBV7-9
CASSLGGATNYGYTF TRBV5-1
CSVSPLLTVEQFF TRBV29-1
CASSGETRLDLADTQYF TRBV28
CSAMGGRSAGELFF TRBV20-1
CSASESGRYTDTQYF TRBV20-1
CASSLVGRAYEQYF TRBV5-5
CSVGGRVGTDTQYF TRBV29-1
CASSQGLALDTQYF TRBV4-1
CAISESTSGGSF TRBV10-3
CSAWSYGYTF TRBV20-1
CATTGLAGEGNEQFF TRBV10-3
CATSREGGANEQYF TRBV15
CASSGGGDYNEQFF TRBV27
CASSTTGRNTGELFF TRBV5-1
CASTARTSGSYEQYF TRBV28
CSARRLAGYEQYF TRBV20-1
CASSATLGALYEQYF TRBV28
CASRSTGGDPYNEQFF TRBV5-1
CASSLEDNGYTF TRBV5-1
CATSRVSPSDTQYF TRBV15
CATRKGGANVLTF TRBV15
CASSLRQGKEKLFF TRBV14
CSAWRDRVSYGYTF TRBV29-1
CASSPGGHYLNTEAFF TRBV12-3/TRBV12-4